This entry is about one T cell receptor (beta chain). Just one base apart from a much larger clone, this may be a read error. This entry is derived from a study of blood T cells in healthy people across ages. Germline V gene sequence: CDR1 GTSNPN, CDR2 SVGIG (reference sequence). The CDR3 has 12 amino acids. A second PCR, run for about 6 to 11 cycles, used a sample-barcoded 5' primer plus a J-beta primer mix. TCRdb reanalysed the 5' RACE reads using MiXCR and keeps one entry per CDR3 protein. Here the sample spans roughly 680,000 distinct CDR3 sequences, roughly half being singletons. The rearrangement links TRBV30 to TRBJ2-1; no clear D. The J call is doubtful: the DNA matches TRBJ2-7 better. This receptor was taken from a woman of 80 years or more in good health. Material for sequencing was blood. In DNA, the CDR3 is TGTGCCCGGAGTGCCGATGGCTACGAGCAGTACTTC. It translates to CARSADGYEQYF.